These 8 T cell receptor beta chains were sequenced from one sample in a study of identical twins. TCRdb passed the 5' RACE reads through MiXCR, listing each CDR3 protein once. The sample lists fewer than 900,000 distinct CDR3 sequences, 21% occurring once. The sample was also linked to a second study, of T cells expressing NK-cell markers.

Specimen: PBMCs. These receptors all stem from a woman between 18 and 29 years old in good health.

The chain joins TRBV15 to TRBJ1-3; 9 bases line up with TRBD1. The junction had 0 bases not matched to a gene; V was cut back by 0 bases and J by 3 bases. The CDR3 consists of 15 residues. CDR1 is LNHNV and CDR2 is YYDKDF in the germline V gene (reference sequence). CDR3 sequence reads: CATSREDRGGNTIYF. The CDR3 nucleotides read TGTGCCACCAGCAGAGAGGACAGGGGTGGAAACACCATATATTTT.

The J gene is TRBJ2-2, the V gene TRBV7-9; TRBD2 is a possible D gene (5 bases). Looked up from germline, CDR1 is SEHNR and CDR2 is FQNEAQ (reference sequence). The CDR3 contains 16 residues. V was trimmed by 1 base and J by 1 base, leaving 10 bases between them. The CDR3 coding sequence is TGTGCCAGCAGCTTAGTCGGGGTTCGGAACACCGGGGAGCTGTTTTTT. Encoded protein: CASSLVGVRNTGELFF.

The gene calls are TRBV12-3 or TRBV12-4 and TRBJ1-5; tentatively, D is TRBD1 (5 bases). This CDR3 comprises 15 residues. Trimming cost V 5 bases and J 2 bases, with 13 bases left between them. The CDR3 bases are TGTGCCAGCAGTCAGGGCGGTTTCGGCAATCAGCCCCAGCATTTT. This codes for CASSQGGFGNQPQHF.

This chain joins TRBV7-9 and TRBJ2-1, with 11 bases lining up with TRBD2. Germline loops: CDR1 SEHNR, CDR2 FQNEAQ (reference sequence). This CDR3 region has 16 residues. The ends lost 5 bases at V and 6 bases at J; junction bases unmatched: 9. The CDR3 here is CASSRQGTSGVNEQFF. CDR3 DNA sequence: TGTGCCAGCAGCCGGCAGGGGACTAGCGGAGTCAATGAGCAGTTCTTC.

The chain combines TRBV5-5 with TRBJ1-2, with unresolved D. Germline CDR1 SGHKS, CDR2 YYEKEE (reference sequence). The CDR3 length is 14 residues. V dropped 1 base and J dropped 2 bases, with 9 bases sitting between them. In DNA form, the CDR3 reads TGTGCCAGCAGCTTGTTGTCAGAAAACTATGGCTACACCTTC. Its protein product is CASSLLSENYGYTF.

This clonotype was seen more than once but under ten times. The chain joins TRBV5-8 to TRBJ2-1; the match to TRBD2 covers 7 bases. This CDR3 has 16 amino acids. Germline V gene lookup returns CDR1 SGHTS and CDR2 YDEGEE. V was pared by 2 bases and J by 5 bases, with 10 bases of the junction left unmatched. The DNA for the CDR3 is TGTGCCAGCAGCTTAGGCCAGAGCGGGAACAACAATGAGCAGTTCTTC. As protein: CASSLGQSGNNNEQFF.

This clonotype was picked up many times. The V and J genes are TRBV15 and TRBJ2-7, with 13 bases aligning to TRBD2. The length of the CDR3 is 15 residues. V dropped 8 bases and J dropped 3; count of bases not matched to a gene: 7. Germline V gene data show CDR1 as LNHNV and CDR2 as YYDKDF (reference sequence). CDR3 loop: CATGAWTSGSYEQYF. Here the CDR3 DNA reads TGTGCCACCGGGGCCTGGACTAGCGGGAGCTACGAGCAGTACTTC.

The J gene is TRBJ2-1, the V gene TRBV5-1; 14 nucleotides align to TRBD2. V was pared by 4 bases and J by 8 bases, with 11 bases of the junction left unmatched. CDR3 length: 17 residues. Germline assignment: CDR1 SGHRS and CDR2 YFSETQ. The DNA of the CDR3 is TGCGCCAGCAGCCCGTGGTTGACTAGCGGGAGGGCCGATGAGCAGTTCTTC. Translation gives CASSPWLTSGRADEQFF.